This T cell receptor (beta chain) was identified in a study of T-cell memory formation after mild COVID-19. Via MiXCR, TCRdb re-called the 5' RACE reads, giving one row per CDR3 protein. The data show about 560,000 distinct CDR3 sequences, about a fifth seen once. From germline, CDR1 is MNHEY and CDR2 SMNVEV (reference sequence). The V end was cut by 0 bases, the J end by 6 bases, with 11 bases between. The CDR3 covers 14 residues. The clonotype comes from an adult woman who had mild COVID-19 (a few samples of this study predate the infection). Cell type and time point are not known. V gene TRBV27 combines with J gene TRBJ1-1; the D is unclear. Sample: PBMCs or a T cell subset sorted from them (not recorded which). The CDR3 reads CASSLSWVISEAFF. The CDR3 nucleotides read TGTGCCAGCAGTTTATCGTGGGTTATTTCTGAAGCTTTCTTT.